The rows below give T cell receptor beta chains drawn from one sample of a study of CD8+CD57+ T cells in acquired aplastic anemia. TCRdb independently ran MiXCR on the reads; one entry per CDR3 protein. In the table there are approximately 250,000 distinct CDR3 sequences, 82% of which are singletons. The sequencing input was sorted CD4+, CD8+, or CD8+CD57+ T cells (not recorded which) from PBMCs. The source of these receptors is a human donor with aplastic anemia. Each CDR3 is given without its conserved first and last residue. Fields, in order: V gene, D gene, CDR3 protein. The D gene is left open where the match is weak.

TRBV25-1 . ASSVLAGEETQY
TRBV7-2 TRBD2 ASSRVAGANTQF
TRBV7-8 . ASSLGHGTNETFY
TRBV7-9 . ASSSYTGRGNTIY
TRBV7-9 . ASRQGVISGYT
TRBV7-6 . ASSTLQETQYFGLT
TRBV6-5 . ASSYDSEAF
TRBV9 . ASSDGAAETQY
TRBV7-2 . ASSFEAGPPQTEAF
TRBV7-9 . ASSSGRGVRHPS
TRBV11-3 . ASSLARLNGANVLT
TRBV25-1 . ASSESEGLHSPLH
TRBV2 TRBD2 GSLAGGPDTQY
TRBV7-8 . ASSLAGAEQYVGY
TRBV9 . ASSVLSTGVLFCYT
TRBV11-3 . ASSIDRGAYNEQF
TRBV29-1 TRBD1 SVADRVSSYEQY
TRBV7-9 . ASSLAGFTEAF
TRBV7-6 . ASSLAAGRAAEQY
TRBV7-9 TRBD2 ASSLERSGGSHD
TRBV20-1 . SARFMENTEAF
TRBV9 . ASSVGSGFGYT
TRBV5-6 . ASSEERGNQPQH
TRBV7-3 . ASSLARGPDTPN
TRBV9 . ASSGSGGTQETHT
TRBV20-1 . SAIRLGSYEQY
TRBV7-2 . ASSPSPGTGGTQPQHFGIYGYT
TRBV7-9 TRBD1 ASSPGTGGADYGYT
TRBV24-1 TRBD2 ATGTSGSPDAQY
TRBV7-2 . ASSQVAGQSGEKLF
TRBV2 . ASSDAGGHEPQH
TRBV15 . ATSRGSEQDAPY
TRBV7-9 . ASSLADSYDAYLLH
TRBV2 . ASTGTADPHYEQY
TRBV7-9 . ASSLSPENYGYT
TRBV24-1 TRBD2 ATSLGLAGAEMDTQY
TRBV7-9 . ASSLPRSADTEY
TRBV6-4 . ASRRMGSNGYT
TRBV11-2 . ASGRTRTAYNEQF
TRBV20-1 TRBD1 SAPRGGTGADNEQF
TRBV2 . ASGDRGRDTDYFDT
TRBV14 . ASSQDNRGGYT
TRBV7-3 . ASGDERTDTEY
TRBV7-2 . ASSLEGGPDTNTEAF
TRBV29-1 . SVSGTQANYGYT